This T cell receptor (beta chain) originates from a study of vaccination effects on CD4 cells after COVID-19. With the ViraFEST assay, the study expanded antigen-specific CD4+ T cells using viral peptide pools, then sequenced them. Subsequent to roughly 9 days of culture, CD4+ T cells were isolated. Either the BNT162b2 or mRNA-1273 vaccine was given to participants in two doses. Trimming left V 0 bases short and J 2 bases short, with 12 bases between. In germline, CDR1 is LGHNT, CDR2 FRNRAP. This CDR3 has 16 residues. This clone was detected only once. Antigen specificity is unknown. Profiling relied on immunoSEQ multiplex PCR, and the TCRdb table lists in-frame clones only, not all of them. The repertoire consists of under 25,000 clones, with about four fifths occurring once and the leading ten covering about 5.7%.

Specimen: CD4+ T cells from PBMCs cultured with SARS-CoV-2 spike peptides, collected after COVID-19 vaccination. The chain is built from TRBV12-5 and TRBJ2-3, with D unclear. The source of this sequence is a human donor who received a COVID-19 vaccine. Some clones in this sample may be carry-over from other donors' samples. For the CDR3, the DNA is TGTGCTAGTGGTTTGGTTAAGCGAACTGACACAGATACGCAGTATTTT. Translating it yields CASGLVKRTDTDTQYF.